This T cell receptor beta chain appears in the sequencing data of a study of blood T cell repertoires in COVID-19 (dated by TCRdb to 2018 to 2020). The study in broad terms: Samples from collaborators originated in the United States, Italy and Spain and spanned both the acute and convalescent phases of COVID-19. The samples were drawn from the first 160 participants of the ongoing ImmuneRACE study and from more than 1,000 subjects provided by 6 global collaborators. Nearly every sample came with metadata listing a de-identified subject ID, COVID-19 status, age in years and sex. A freely available public database, intended as a resource for researchers studying the immune response to SARS-CoV-2, is where the repertoires were released. The prospective study material was composed of cDNA or gDNA derived from T cells, B-cell-depleted T cells, or PBMCs. Where available, HLA class I and class II types were obtained from metadata supplied by the sample provider rather than from assay-based typing. The dataset comprised deeply sampled blood TCRbeta repertoires from subjects exposed to, actively infected with, or recovered from COVID-19. The study at large found these results: The quantity of clinical and demographic metadata differed by source and by participant and was supplied without curation.

The collaborating institutions used their own protocols to collect whole blood in K2EDTA tubes. For TCRbeta analysis, collaborators shipped samples in one of three forms: frozen whole blood, isolated PBMCs, or DNA extracted from either of those sample types. Concerning this clone itself: Its antigen is unknown. Per-base quality was not reported, and no clone a single base away is much larger than it.

The immunoSEQ Assay, a bias-controlled multiplex PCR, was used to amplify TCRbeta CDR3 regions from genomic DNA. The authors processed their data as follows. The number of nucleated cells in each sample was estimated by amplification of reference gene primers within the assay. To quantify the absolute abundance of each unique TCRbeta CDR3 rearrangement, sequence reads were collapsed and filtered. For each sample, productive Simpson clonality was calculated as the square root of Simpson's diversity index across productive rearrangements. TCRdb took this table from immuneACCESS and kept in-frame rearrangements with V and J called. Such tables lack part of the clones; where checked against another copy, unresolved V genes explain under half of the gap, and the rest is unexplained. From that table come the V and J calls and clone size; the DNA was used to work out D and trimming. In this sample the table shows around 120,000 clones, around 78% of which occur a single time. The top ten clonotypes cover 2% to 2.5% of the sample.

The germline V gene provides CDR1 SGHTS and CDR2 YDEGEE. The germline V and J ends show losses of 0 bases and 6 bases respectively, and no gene match explains 4 bases of the junction. The CDR3 measures 15 amino acids from cysteine to phenylalanine. Of all the DNA, just the CDR3 is kept, 45 bases in frame from base 1. This clonotype originated in a man aged 30 to 39 with acute or convalescent COVID-19. The V gene is TRBV5-8 and the J gene is TRBJ1-5; 9 central bases correspond to TRBD1. The sample was peripheral blood. The CDR3 region reads CASSLGTGEGQPQHF. The bases read TGTGCCAGCAGCTTGGGGACAGGGGAGGGTCAGCCCCAGCATTTT.